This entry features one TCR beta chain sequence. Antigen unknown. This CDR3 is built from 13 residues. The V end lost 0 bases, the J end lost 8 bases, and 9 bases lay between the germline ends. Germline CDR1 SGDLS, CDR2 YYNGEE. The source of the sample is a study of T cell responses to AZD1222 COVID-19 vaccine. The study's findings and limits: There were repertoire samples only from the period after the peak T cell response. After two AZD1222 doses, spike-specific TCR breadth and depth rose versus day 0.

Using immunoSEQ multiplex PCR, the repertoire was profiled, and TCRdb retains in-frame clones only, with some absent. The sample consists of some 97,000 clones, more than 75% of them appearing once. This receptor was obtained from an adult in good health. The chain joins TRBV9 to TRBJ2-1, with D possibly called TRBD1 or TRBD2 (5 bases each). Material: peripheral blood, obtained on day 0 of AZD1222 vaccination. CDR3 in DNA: TGTGCCAGCAGCGTAGTCGGGGCTTATGAGCAGTTCTTC. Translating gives CASSVVGAYEQFF.